These 32 T cell receptor beta chains originate from one sample sequenced in a study of cytomegalovirus exposure and HLA in healthy donors. PCR was performed using 60 Vbeta and 13 Jbeta primers. TCRdb's table, derived via immunoSEQ multiplex PCR, lists solely in-frame clones and lacks some. The table shows some 180,000 clones, with about three quarters occurring only once. The sequencing sample was made of PBMCs. Receptor source: a man aged 18 to 30 in good health and CMV-seronegative.

This clone has just a few counts. The chain is built from TRBV7-2 and TRBJ1-1; D might be TRBD1 (6 bases). The V gene lost 1 base and the J gene lost 8 bases, with 11 bases spanning the gap. The CDR3 has 13 amino acids. Per the germline V gene, CDR1 is SGHTA and CDR2 is FQGNSA. The CDR3 region has the DNA TGTGCCAGCAGCTTAGTAGCCCAGGGGGAAGCTTTCTTT. The encoded protein is CASSLVAQGEAFF.

This sequence joins TRBV9 and TRBJ2-2, with 7 bases matching TRBD1. Germline CDR1 reads SGDLS; CDR2 reads YYNGEE. The CDR3 runs 15 residues. The V segment lost 0 bases and the J segment 4 bases; nucleotides outside the gene matches: 3. The CDR3 sequence is CASSVEAGGTGELFF. The DNA of the CDR3 is TGTGCCAGCAGCGTAGAGGCAGGGGGCACCGGGGAGCTGTTTTTT.

This clone was found a few times. The chain has TRBV5-6 and TRBJ2-7, with 8 bases lining up with TRBD1. CDR3 length: 16 residues. Trimming at V came to 0 bases and at J to 5 bases, leaving 10 bases not matched to a gene. The germline V gene has CDR1 SGHDT and CDR2 YYEEEE. CDR3 bases: TGTGCCAGCAGCTTGGGACCGGACAGGGTTGACGACGAGCAGTACTTC. This encodes CASSLGPDRVDDEQYF.

The genes are TRBV5-1 and TRBJ2-1; 8 bases are shared with TRBD2. Per the germline V gene, CDR1 is SGHRS and CDR2 is YFSETQ. CDR3 length: 18 residues. Trimming at V came to 4 bases and at J to 0 bases, leaving 12 bases not matched to a gene. CDR3 sequence reads: CASSTQASGRSSYNEQFF. The CDR3 nucleotides read TGCGCCAGCAGCACACAAGCTAGCGGGCGAAGCTCCTACAATGAGCAGTTCTTC.

The rearrangement uses TRBV6-5 and TRBJ2-5; D unclear. Trimming pared 7 bases from V and 1 base from J, leaving 7 bases between. The CDR3 runs to 12 residues. CDR1 MNHEY and CDR2 SVGAGI come from the germline V gene. The CDR3 here is CASTSLQETQYF. In nucleotides, the CDR3 is TGTGCCAGCACCAGTCTCCAAGAGACCCAGTACTTC.

The genes are TRBV4-3 and TRBJ2-5; no definite D call. Gene TRBJ2-7 matches the end of the DNA better, so the J call may be wrong. The CDR3 consists of 15 residues. The germline V gene encodes CDR1 LGHNA and CDR2 YSLEER. The CDR3 loop reads CASSQEKFATYEQYF. As DNA, the CDR3 is TGCGCCAGCAGCCAAGAAAAATTTGCCACCTACGAGCAGTACTTC.

This clone was picked up one time. The chain recombines TRBV19 with TRBJ2-3, with D unresolved. V was clipped by 3 bases and J by 0 bases, with 10 bases between them. CDR3 length equals 15 residues. Germline assignment: CDR1 LNHDA and CDR2 SQIVND (reference sequence). The CDR3 DNA reads TGTGCCAGTAGTATCTCTCCCTTTAGCACAGATACGCAGTATTTT. It translates to CASSISPFSTDTQYF.

The genes are TRBV6-6 and TRBJ2-1, with 10 bases fitting TRBD2. After removal of 6 bases from V and 8 bases from J, the junction contained 10 bases not matched to a gene. Per germline, CDR1 MNHNY and CDR2 SVGAGI (reference sequence). The length of the CDR3 is 15 residues. The CDR3 bases are TGTGCCAGCAGCGATCTAGCGGGGGTCGCATATGAGCAGTTCTTC. It specifies CASSDLAGVAYEQFF.

This clone showed up just a few times. The chain couples TRBV16 to TRBJ2-1; 13 bases agree with TRBD2. V trimming: 2 bases; J trimming: 7 bases; junction bases outside the gene matches: 17. This CDR3 is built from 20 residues. Germline CDR1 KGHSY, CDR2 FQNENV. The CDR3 spells CASSQTYLSSTSGRGNEQFF. The CDR3 nucleotides read TGTGCCAGCAGCCAAACCTATCTATCGAGCACTAGCGGGAGGGGGAATGAGCAGTTCTTC.

This chain joins TRBV27 and TRBJ2-1; tentative D call: TRBD2 (5 bases). This CDR3 spans 14 amino acids. The V and J ends lost 6 bases and 4 bases respectively, with 13 bases between them. Germline V CDR1 and CDR2: MNHEY, SMNVEV (reference sequence). CDR3 DNA: TGTGCCAGCAGACCACCCACGGGATACAATGAGCAGTTCTTC. Translated: CASRPPTGYNEQFF.

CDR3 amino acids: CASSLGGGISTDTQYF. The CDR3 DNA follows: TGTGCCAGCAGCTTGGGCGGCGGGATTAGCACAGATACGCAGTATTTT. This chain links TRBV7-2 with TRBJ2-3; a possible D gene is TRBD2 (6 bases). CDR3 size: 16 residues. Trimming took 3 bases from V and 0 from J, leaving 13 bases between them. Germline loops: CDR1 SGHTA, CDR2 FQGNSA.

This clone was observed a handful of times. The chain combines TRBV30 with TRBJ2-5; D gene uncertain. CDR3 length: 13 residues. CDR1 and CDR2 (germline): GTSNPN, SVGIG (reference sequence). The V end lost 0 bases, the J end lost 3 bases, and 8 bases lay between the germline ends. The CDR3 bases are TGTGCCTGGAGTGTACTCCCGAAAGAGACCCAGTACTTC. Residues: CAWSVLPKETQYF.

The genes are TRBV6-5 and TRBJ1-1; weak D call: TRBD1 (5 bases). Trimming pared 6 bases from V and 7 bases from J, leaving 21 bases between. The CDR3 has 15 residues. Germline CDR1 MNHEY, CDR2 SVGAGI. CDR3 loop: CASSHRGIQGREAFF. The CDR3 region has the DNA TGTGCCAGCAGCCACCGGGGGATTCAGGGTCGTGAAGCTTTCTTT.

The gene calls are TRBV30 and TRBJ1-2; 9 nucleotides line up with TRBD1. In germline, CDR1 is GTSNPN, CDR2 SVGIG (reference sequence). Trimming took 0 bases from V and 7 from J; bases not matched to a gene: 3. The CDR3 loop spans 13 amino acids. The CDR3 DNA follows: TGTGCCTGGAGTGTTGACAGGGGGACTGGCTACACCTTC. Translating it yields CAWSVDRGTGYTF. The whole variable domain, remainder taken from reference TRBV30 and TRBJ1-2, is SQTIHQWPATLVQPVGSPLSLECTVEGTSNPNLYWYRQAAGRGLQLLFYSVGIGQISSEVPQNLSASRPQDRQFILSSKKLLLSDSGFYLCAWSVDRGTGYTFGSGTRLTVV.

The chain combines TRBV6-5 with TRBJ2-1, with D possibly matching TRBD2 (6 bases). The CDR3 is 15 residues long. Germline V CDR1 and CDR2: MNHEY, SVGAGI. Between the trimmed V and J ends, which lost 2 bases and 8 bases, there was a span of 16 bases. CDR3 DNA sequence: TGTGCCAGCAGTTACGGGGGGAACCTACGCGATGAGCAGTTCTTC. Amino acid sequence: CASSYGGNLRDEQFF.

The V gene is TRBV7-8, the J gene TRBJ2-3, with TRBD1 as a possible D gene (6 bases). Trimming stripped 0 bases from V and 5 bases from J, with 9 bases between. This CDR3 is built from 14 residues. The germline CDR1 and CDR2 sequences are SGHVS and FQNEAQ. The CDR3 protein is CASSLAGRGDTQYF. The CDR3 nucleotides read TGTGCCAGCAGCTTAGCGGGCAGGGGAGATACGCAGTATTTT.

The V call is TRBV27, the J call TRBJ1-4; no firm D call. Germline V gene lookup returns CDR1 MNHEY and CDR2 SMNVEV (reference sequence). The CDR3 runs 18 residues. V lost 7 bases to trimming and J lost 0 bases, with 21 bases between them. CDR3: CASIPPPVLSSTNEKLFF. CDR3 bases: TGTGCCAGCATCCCCCCGCCGGTTTTAAGCTCAACTAATGAAAAACTGTTTTTT.

The chain has TRBV12-5 and TRBJ1-6, with D possibly matching TRBD1 (6 bases). V dropped 2 bases and J dropped 6 bases, with 14 bases sitting between them. Germline V gives CDR1 LGHNT, CDR2 FRNRAP. The CDR3 runs 16 residues. The CDR3: CASGLYVQGINSPLHF. In nucleotides, the CDR3 is TGTGCTAGTGGTTTGTATGTTCAGGGGATTAATTCACCCCTCCACTTT.

This chain uses TRBV19 with TRBJ2-5, with TRBD1 identical over 10 bases. The CDR3 runs 14 residues. In germline, CDR1 is LNHDA, CDR2 SQIVND (reference sequence). The V segment lost 2 bases and the J segment 5 bases; nucleotides outside the gene matches: 2. CDR3: CASSIRDRGETQYF. CDR3 nucleotide sequence: TGTGCCAGTAGTATAAGGGACAGGGGCGAGACCCAGTACTTC.

The V and J genes are TRBV6-5 and TRBJ1-2, with TRBD1 matching 8 bases. Trimming removed 4 bases from V and 8 bases from J; junction bases left unmatched: 9. Germline assignment: CDR1 MNHEY and CDR2 SVGAGI. The CDR3 is made up of 14 amino acids. For the CDR3, the DNA is TGTGCCAGCAGTTTGGACCCAGGGGGCAGGGGCTACACCTTC. Translation gives CASSLDPGGRGYTF.

This clone occurred a few times. The V call is TRBV6-5, the J call TRBJ2-3, with 8 bases matching TRBD1. The CDR3 runs to 16 residues. The V segment lost 4 bases and the J segment 0 bases; nucleotides outside the gene matches: 6. Germline V gives CDR1 MNHEY, CDR2 SVGAGI. The chain's CDR3 is CASSSQTGASTDTQYF. CDR3 nucleotides: TGTGCCAGCAGTTCCCAGACAGGGGCTAGCACAGATACGCAGTATTTT.

The V and J genes are TRBV6-4 and TRBJ2-1; 7 bases are shared with TRBD2. The CDR3 is 16 residues long. Germline trimming cut 6 bases from V and 4 bases from J; bases unmatched to any gene: 12. Germline CDR1 is MRHNA and CDR2 is SNTAGT. CDR3 residues: CASSLTPSGDYNEQFF. In DNA form, the CDR3 reads TGTGCCAGCAGCCTTACACCTAGCGGAGATTACAATGAGCAGTTCTTC.

The rearrangement uses TRBV30 and TRBJ2-2; D is uncertain. Trimming cost V 0 bases and J 1 base, with 6 bases left between them. Germline CDR1 and CDR2: GTSNPN and SVGIG (reference sequence). The CDR3 has 14 amino acids. This chain's CDR3 is CAWSVTLNTGELFF. The CDR3 nucleotides read TGTGCCTGGAGTGTAACTTTGAACACCGGGGAGCTGTTTTTT.

The chain employs TRBV4-2 and TRBJ2-7, with a possible D match to TRBD1 (5 bases). The V gene lost 0 bases and the J gene lost 1 base, with 10 bases spanning the gap. This CDR3 is 15 amino acids long. CDR1 is LGHNA, CDR2 YNFKEQ, per germline. CDR3 sequence (DNA): TGTGCCAGCAGCCAAGATCAGGGAACTTCCTACGAGCAGTACTTC. This gives the protein CASSQDQGTSYEQYF.

The chain couples TRBV6-4 to TRBJ2-2; perhaps TRBD1 as D (6 bases). The length of the CDR3 is 13 residues. Germline-derived CDR1 and CDR2 are MRHNA and SNTAGT. Trimming took off 7 bases at V and 5 bases at J, with 11 bases between the two ends. The CDR3 loop is CASTPTGTGELFF. The DNA for the CDR3 is TGTGCCAGCACCCCCACAGGGACCGGGGAGCTGTTTTTT.

This clone was found a few times. V is TRBV2 and J is TRBJ2-3; possible D gene TRBD1, 7 bases. CDR3 length equals 16 residues. From germline, CDR1 is SNHLY and CDR2 FYNNEI. V was trimmed by 5 bases and J by 0 bases, leaving 15 bases between them. CDR3 protein: CASSLQGTPSTDTQYF. Here the CDR3 DNA reads TGTGCCAGCAGTTTACAGGGGACTCCTAGCACAGATACGCAGTATTTT.

This chain joins TRBV27 and TRBJ1-2; 11 bases are a match to TRBD1. The CDR3 runs to 15 residues. V trimming: 5 bases; J trimming: 4 bases; junction bases outside the gene matches: 6. Germline-derived CDR1 and CDR2 are MNHEY and SMNVEV (reference sequence). CDR3 protein: CASSETGQGVYGYTF. The CDR3 DNA reads as TGTGCCAGCAGTGAGACGGGACAGGGGGTCTATGGCTACACCTTC.

The sample holds one count of this clone. The gene calls are TRBV27 and TRBJ2-7; tentative D call: TRBD1 (5 bases). The CDR3 has 13 residues. Germline values: CDR1 MNHEY, CDR2 SMNVEV (reference sequence). Trimming shortened V by 9 bases and J by 0 bases, and 12 bases separated the two germline ends. CDR3 region: CARGHRNSYEQYF. The DNA of the CDR3 is TGTGCCAGGGGGCATCGAAACTCCTACGAGCAGTACTTC.

In its sample, this clone was seen a few times. The chain has TRBV9 and TRBJ2-3; 7 bases match TRBD2. The germline V gene encodes CDR1 SGDLS and CDR2 YYNGEE. The V gene end was trimmed by 1 base and the J gene end by 2 bases; junction bases not matched to a gene: 7. The CDR3 is made up of 16 amino acids. CDR3 amino acids: CASSVLAGLSTDTQYF. In DNA, the CDR3 is TGTGCCAGCAGCGTATTAGCGGGCTTATCCACAGATACGCAGTATTTT.

The chain has TRBV6-5 and TRBJ1-1; D call uncertain. The CDR3 sequence is 14 residues long. The V end lost 2 bases, the J end lost 4 bases, and 11 bases lay between the germline ends. The germline CDR1 and CDR2 sequences are MNHEY and SVGAGI. CDR3 sequence (DNA): TGTGCCAGCAGTTACGGGTCTATAGCCACTGAAGCTTTCTTT. Its translation: CASSYGSIATEAFF.

The J gene is TRBJ1-2, the V gene TRBV2, with D perhaps TRBD1 (5 bases). Trimming pared 7 bases from V and 2 bases from J, leaving 11 bases between. From germline, CDR1 is SNHLY and CDR2 FYNNEI. This CDR3 spans 13 amino acids. The CDR3 loop is CASILTENYGYTF. The CDR3 bases are TGTGCCAGCATCCTGACAGAAAACTATGGCTACACCTTC.

The chain recombines TRBV4-1 with TRBJ2-4; 7 nucleotides agree with TRBD2. Germline CDR1 is MGHRA and CDR2 is YSYEKL. The CDR3 totals 15 residues. Trimming took 8 bases from V and 1 from J; bases not matched to a gene: 8. The DNA for the CDR3 is TGCGCCAGCGCCTCAGCGGGGTTGGCCAAAAACATTCAGTACTTC. Translation: CASASAGLAKNIQYF.